This T cell receptor beta chain was found in a study of CD8+ T cells in alopecia areata. For the study at large: Tofacitinib was given for 6 to 18 months, then stopped for 6 months.

This clone was seen once. Antigen specificity is unknown. Study observations and caveats: Mouse data revealed clearer TCR sharing than patient data did, a gap possibly tied to HLA.

The CDR3 runs to 15 residues. The V gene's germline CDR1 is SGDLS and CDR2 YYNGEE. The trim removed 3 bases at V and 1 base at J, leaving 6 bases unmatched. The authors extracted RNA and reverse transcribed it into cDNA as the sequencing template. The method was immunoSEQ multiplex PCR; TCRdb's version includes in-frame clones alone and lacks a portion of them. The table includes 200,000 to 250,000 clones, approximately 61% detected once. The sequencing here drew on CD4+ T cells sorted from blood, taken at week 0. This chain links TRBV9 with TRBJ1-1; 7 nucleotides agree with TRBD1. This receptor was identified in a human donor with alopecia areata. CDR3 loop: CASSESTGWNTEAFF. CDR3 DNA: TGTGCCAGCAGCGAATCGACAGGGTGGAACACTGAAGCTTTCTTT.